The 24 T cell receptor beta chains in this list originate from one sample, sequenced in a study of T cells in localized non-small cell lung cancer. Profiling relied on immunoSEQ multiplex PCR, and the TCRdb table lists in-frame clones only, not all of them. This repertoire shows approximately 37,000 clones, approximately 86% found once; its top ten account for 3.5%. Specimen: peripheral blood, collected before any cancer treatment. The receptors originated from a man aged 18 to 49 with stage I lung adenocarcinoma.

The V call is TRBV7-9, the J call TRBJ1-1; possible D gene TRBD1, 5 bases. Trimming took 5 bases from V and 11 from J, leaving 15 bases between them. This CDR3 spans 12 amino acids. Germline V lookup: CDR1 SEHNR, CDR2 FQNEAQ (reference sequence). CDR3 nucleotides: TGTGCCAGCAGCCCAGGCTGGGGCTGGGCTTTCTTT. It encodes CASSPGWGWAFF.

The rearrangement uses TRBV6-5 and TRBJ2-7, with D maybe TRBD2 (6 bases). CDR1 MNHEY and CDR2 SVGAGI come from the germline V gene. Trimming removed 5 bases at V and 4 bases at J, with 15 bases between. This CDR3 region has 14 residues. The CDR3 DNA is TGTGCCAGCAGTACCCGGGACGGGGGATACGAGCAGTACTTC. Amino acid sequence: CASSTRDGGYEQYF.

As regards this clone: With only one base between it and a far larger clone, this is likely a read error. The chain joins TRBV5-4 to TRBJ1-1, with D unresolved. Per the germline V gene, CDR1 is SGHNT and CDR2 is YYREEE (reference sequence). Trimming shortened V by 0 bases and J by 7 bases, and 10 bases separated the two germline ends. CDR3 size: 13 residues. For the CDR3, the DNA is TGTGCCAGCAGCTTGGCGGGTGTTAGTGAAGCTTTCTTT. Its protein is CASSLAGVSEAFF.

The rearrangement links TRBV27 to TRBJ1-1; no firm D call. Per germline, CDR1 MNHEY and CDR2 SMNVEV (reference sequence). The CDR3 runs to 14 residues. V was cut by 6 bases and J by 0 bases, with 11 bases left in between. The CDR3 protein is CASRFDVMNTEAFF. CDR3 nucleotide sequence: TGTGCCAGCAGATTTGACGTGATGAACACTGAAGCTTTCTTT.

The chain joins TRBV5-1 to TRBJ2-7; D is possibly TRBD1 or TRBD2 (5 bases each). The CDR3 extends over 13 amino acids. V was shortened by 3 bases and J by 2 bases, with 9 bases between the two germline ends. Germline values: CDR1 SGHRS, CDR2 YFSETQ. CDR3 nucleotides: TGCGCCAGCAGCTGGACGGGACCCTACGAGCAGTACTTC. The encoded protein is CASSWTGPYEQYF.

The genes are TRBV7-8 and TRBJ2-6, with D possibly matching TRBD2 (5 bases). CDR1 is SGHVS and CDR2 is FQNEAQ in the germline V gene. V dropped 6 bases and J dropped 0 bases, with 12 bases sitting between them. The CDR3 runs 16 residues. The CDR3 nucleotides read TGTGCCAGCAGTCGAGCGGCTTTCTCTGGGGCCAACGTCCTGACTTTC. The encoded protein is CASSRAAFSGANVLTF.

V and J are TRBV4-1 and TRBJ1-5; the match to TRBD1 covers 8 bases. Unmatched junction bases numbered 12, after V lost 1 base and J lost 4 bases. Germline values: CDR1 MGHRA, CDR2 YSYEKL. The CDR3 totals 18 residues. CDR3 DNA sequence: TGCGCCAGCAGCCAAGGTGCACTCAGGGGGCGGCAAAATCAGCCCCAGCATTTT. The encoded protein is CASSQGALRGRQNQPQHF.

This rearrangement joins TRBV7-2 to TRBJ1-5, with TRBD1 as a possible D gene (6 bases). Germline-derived CDR1 and CDR2 are SGHTA and FQGNSA. This CDR3 comprises 14 residues. V was shortened by 5 bases and J by 3 bases, with 11 bases between the two germline ends. The CDR3 here is CASSQGTLNQPQHF. For the CDR3, the DNA is TGTGCCAGCAGCCAAGGGACACTCAATCAGCCCCAGCATTTT.

The chain is built from TRBV4-2 and TRBJ1-2; 7 bases fit TRBD1. Germline-derived CDR1 and CDR2 are LGHNA and YNFKEQ. CDR3 length: 14 amino acids. The V segment lost 0 bases and the J segment 6 bases; nucleotides outside the gene matches: 4. The CDR3 nucleotides read TGTGCCAGCAGCCAAGATGTCACAGGGGATGGCTACACCTTC. It is translated as CASSQDVTGDGYTF.

The chain couples TRBV7-2 to TRBJ1-2; no firm D call. This CDR3 spans 12 amino acids. From germline, CDR1 is SGHTA and CDR2 FQGNSA. The ends were cut back, 5 bases at V and 8 bases at J, with 12 bases in the middle. The CDR3 sequence is CASSPPHGGYTF. Here the CDR3 DNA reads TGTGCCAGCAGCCCCCCCCACGGGGGCTACACCTTC.

The chain carries TRBV5-6 and TRBJ2-2; TRBD1 matches at 8 bases. J lost 3 bases, V lost 0 bases, and 4 bases had no gene match. The CDR3 covers 16 residues. Germline V gene lookup returns CDR1 SGHDT and CDR2 YYEEEE. CDR3 sequence (DNA): TGTGCCAGCAGCTTGGGGGGACAGGAAGACACCGGGGAGCTGTTTTTT. This encodes CASSLGGQEDTGELFF. The variable domain in full, completed from reference TRBV5-6 and TRBJ2-2, reads DAGVTQSPTHLIKTRGQQVTLRCSPKSGHDTVSWYQQALGQGPQFIFQYYEEEERQRGNFPDRFSGHQFPNYSSELNVNALLLGDSALYLCASSLGGQEDTGELFFGEGSRLTVL.

The rearrangement joins TRBV30 to TRBJ2-3; 9 nucleotides match TRBD2. The V gene's germline CDR1 is GTSNPN and CDR2 SVGIG (reference sequence). The CDR3 consists of 13 residues. The V segment lost 0 bases and the J segment 15 bases; nucleotides outside the gene matches: 10. In nucleotides, the CDR3 is TGTGCCTGGAGTGTAAAAGCTAGCGGGACCGCATATTTT. It encodes CAWSVKASGTAYF.

J is TRBJ1-5 and V is TRBV19; D gene unclear. This CDR3 comprises 13 residues. Germline assignment: CDR1 LNHDA and CDR2 SQIVND (reference sequence). Between the trimmed V and J ends, which lost 3 bases and 5 bases, there was a span of 8 bases. CDR3 nucleotides: TGTGCCAGTAGTATGGTGACGGATCAGCCCCAGCATTTT. This translates into CASSMVTDQPQHF.

The chain links TRBV28 to TRBJ1-2, with D tentatively TRBD1 (5 bases). This CDR3 comprises 12 residues. CDR1 and CDR2 (germline): MDHEN, SYDVKM. With 11 bases removed from V and 6 bases from J, the gap between germline ends came to 16 bases. Written as DNA, the CDR3 is TGTGCCGGCCAATCGTCGGGGGATGGCTACACCTTC. The encoded protein is CAGQSSGDGYTF.

This rearrangement joins TRBV5-1 to TRBJ1-2; 10 nucleotides match TRBD1. Per the germline V gene, CDR1 is SGHRS and CDR2 is YFSETQ. Trimming cost V 3 bases and J 2 bases; bases outside gene matches: 7. The CDR3 sequence is 16 residues long. Written as DNA, the CDR3 is TGCGCCAGCAGCTCGACAGGGGGCCTTTCCAACTATGGCTACACCTTC. This translates into CASSSTGGLSNYGYTF.

J is TRBJ2-3 and V is TRBV4-2; D is possibly TRBD2 (6 bases). The CDR3 consists of 18 residues. V dropped 0 bases and J dropped 5 bases, with 21 bases sitting between them. Germline V gives CDR1 LGHNA, CDR2 YNFKEQ. The CDR3 region has the DNA TGTGCCAGCAGCCAAGATTCAACGGCGGGGCTTCAACGAGATACGCAGTATTTT. Translating it yields CASSQDSTAGLQRDTQYF.

The genes are TRBV18 and TRBJ1-2, with a weak D call TRBD1 (5 bases). The CDR3 contains 13 residues. Germline V lookup: CDR1 KGHSH, CDR2 LQKENI. The V end lost 6 bases, the J end lost 2 bases, and 10 bases lay between the germline ends. For the CDR3, the DNA is TGTGCCAGCTCCCCCGACAGCAACTATGGCTACACCTTC. It translates to CASSPDSNYGYTF.

The chain combines TRBV7-2 with TRBJ1-3, with D uncertain. The CDR3 loop spans 15 amino acids. Trimming stripped 5 bases from V and 0 bases from J, with 11 bases between. Germline V CDR1 and CDR2: SGHTA, FQGNSA. CDR3 coding DNA: TGTGCCAGCAGCCCTGAGGCTAGCTCTGGAAACACCATATATTTT. Translation gives CASSPEASSGNTIYF.

V is TRBV20-1 and J is TRBJ1-2; D is possibly TRBD1 (5 bases). Trimming removed 7 bases at V and 10 bases at J, with 13 bases between. Germline V lookup: CDR1 DFQATT, CDR2 SNEGSKA (reference sequence). This CDR3 spans 10 amino acids. The CDR3 spells CSVSGTIYTF. The CDR3 nucleotides read TGCAGTGTTTCCGGGACCATCTACACCTTC.

The chain has TRBV15 and TRBJ2-7, with D hard to call. The V end lost 0 bases, the J end lost 2 bases, and 11 bases lay between the germline ends. CDR3 size: 15 residues. Germline CDR1 and CDR2: LNHNV and YYDKDF (reference sequence). The CDR3 nucleotides read TGTGCCACCAGCAGAGAAATCGAGGCGACCTACGAGCAGTACTTC. The encoded protein is CATSREIEATYEQYF.

This clone was picked up a small number of times. The gene calls are TRBV30 and TRBJ1-3, with D unresolved. V was cut by 3 bases and J by 0 bases, with 12 bases left in between. The CDR3 extends over 15 amino acids. Germline CDR1 GTSNPN, CDR2 SVGIG (reference sequence). CDR3 sequence reads: CAWSGRILSGNTIYF. The CDR3 bases are TGTGCCTGGAGCGGCAGGATCCTCTCTGGAAACACCATATATTTT.

There are a few counts of this clone. The genes are TRBV5-4 and TRBJ1-1, with 9 nucleotides matching TRBD1. Trimming cost V 3 bases and J 6 bases; bases outside gene matches: 12. The CDR3 sequence is 16 residues long. The germline gives CDR1 SGHNT, CDR2 YYREEE (reference sequence). CDR3 nucleotide sequence: TGTGCCAGCAGCTCAGACTTGGACAGGGGAGTTGCTGAAGCTTTCTTT. Protein sequence: CASSSDLDRGVAEAFF. The full variable domain, completed using reference TRBV5-4 and TRBJ1-1, is ETGVTQSPTHLIKTRGQQVTLRCSSQSGHNTVSWYQQALGQGPQFIFQYYREEENGRGNFPPRFSGLQFPNYSSELNVNALELDDSALYLCASSSDLDRGVAEAFFGQGTRLTVV.

This chain uses TRBV6-1 with TRBJ2-4; tentatively, D is TRBD1 (5 bases). The CDR3 extends over 14 amino acids. Germline CDR1 is MNHNS and CDR2 is SASEGT. V was clipped by 6 bases and J by 7 bases, with 16 bases between them. Here the CDR3 DNA reads TGTGCCAGCAGCAGGGCTTCCGGGCCGAACATTCAGTACTTC. This encodes CASSRASGPNIQYF.

The chain recombines TRBV30 with TRBJ2-5; TRBD1 might be the D (6 bases). V was pared by 0 bases and J by 11 bases, with 19 bases between. The germline V gene encodes CDR1 GTSNPN and CDR2 SVGIG (reference sequence). This CDR3 comprises 14 residues. As DNA, the CDR3 is TGTGCCTGGAGTGTAGATCAGGGGATGCCGCCTCAGTACTTC. Translating gives CAWSVDQGMPPQYF.